These 18 T cell receptor beta chains share one sample of origin, sequenced in a study of T cell clonality in common variable immunodeficiency. This table comes from immunoSEQ multiplex PCR, and its TCRdb copy is limited to in-frame clones, with some not included. The sample gives around 81,000 clones, none seen only once, and the top ten clones hold 0.8%. The sample was peripheral blood mononuclear cells. The source of these receptors is a person between 18 and 69 years old in good health.

Many counts were recorded for this clone. The sequenced fragment ends 3 residues before the CDR3 boundary, so the rest is inferred from the germline J gene. The V gene is TRBV12-5, the J gene TRBJ1-5; possibly TRBD1 for D (5 bases). CDR1 LGHNT and CDR2 FRNRAP come from the germline V gene. The V and J ends lost 7 bases and 7 bases respectively, with 17 bases between them. This CDR3 contains 14 residues. CDR3 protein: CASAMGGVGQPQHF. CDR3 DNA (partial): TGTGCTAGTGCCATGGGAGGGGTAGGACAGCCC.

At least ten counts were recorded for this clone. Sequencing ends 3 residues short of the CDR3 end; the germline J gene provides the rest. J is TRBJ2-2 and V is TRBV20-1; 11 nucleotides line up with TRBD2. The CDR3 length is 16 residues. Germline-derived CDR1 and CDR2 are DFQATT and SNEGSKA (reference sequence). The trim removed 0 bases at V and 3 bases at J, leaving 3 bases unmatched. The CDR3 loop is CSARDLLAGDTGELFF. CDR3 DNA, as far as it was read: TGCAGTGCTAGAGATCTACTAGCGGGAGACACCGGGGAG.

At least ten counts were recorded for this clone. Read data end 3 residues before the CDR3 end; the end is taken from the germline J gene. The chain joins TRBV7-2 to TRBJ2-7; 10 nucleotides line up with TRBD2. The CDR3 contains 14 residues. V lost 5 bases to trimming and J lost 6 bases; unmatched junction nucleotides: 7. The germline gives CDR1 SGHTA, CDR2 FQGNSA. Partial CDR3 DNA: TGTGCCAGCAGCCCCGGACTAGCGGCTCTCGAG. It yields the protein CASSPGLAALE. The whole CDR3 reads CASSPGLAALEQYF.

There are many counts of this clone. The read ends 3 residues shy of where the CDR3 ends; the end is completed using the germline J gene. The chain recombines TRBV20-1 with TRBJ2-5, with TRBD2 matching over 10 bases. In germline, CDR1 is DFQATT, CDR2 SNEGSKA (reference sequence). The CDR3 totals 16 residues. V shed 3 bases, J shed 5 bases, and the junction held 12 bases outside the gene matches. CDR3 amino acids: CSARLIQREGGETQYF. The covered CDR3 bases are TGCAGTGCTAGGCTAATCCAGCGGGAGGGGGGGGAGACC.

Comment on this clone: The CDR3 extends 3 residues past the end of the read, so its final part is completed from the germline J gene. The chain employs TRBV19 and TRBJ2-7, with 9 bases fitting TRBD1. Germline CDR1 and CDR2: LNHDA and SQIVND (reference sequence). J gave up 3 bases and V 8 bases, and 14 bases lay outside the gene matches. The CDR3 is 16 amino acids. The CDR3 spells CASSRDRAGGSYEQYF. The DNA read from the CDR3 is TGTGCCAGTTCGCGGGACAGGGCTGGCGGGAGCTACGAG.

This clone has ten or more counts. The read ends 3 residues early relative to the CDR3; the germline J gene fills the gap. The V and J genes are TRBV29-1 and TRBJ1-2; 7 bases line up with TRBD1. V shed 6 bases, J shed 7 bases, and the junction held 11 bases outside the gene matches. The CDR3 is made up of 13 amino acids. Germline V gives CDR1 SQVTM, CDR2 ANQGSEA. The CDR3: CSVRTGQEVGYTF. CDR3 DNA, as far as it was read: TGCAGCGTACGGACAGGACAAGAGGTTGGC.

This clone appeared many times. The read falls 3 residues short of the CDR3 end, and the missing part is taken from the germline J gene. V gene TRBV19 combines with J gene TRBJ2-2, with TRBD2 matching over 16 bases. The CDR3 runs 19 residues. The germline CDR1 and CDR2 sequences are LNHDA and SQIVND (reference sequence). The V and J ends lost 4 bases and 3 bases, in that order; junction bases with no gene match: 8. The CDR3 reads CASSTPGLAGGPYTGELFF. CDR3 DNA, as far as it was read: TGTGCCAGTAGTACCCCGGGACTAGCGGGAGGGCCATACACCGGGGAG.

This clone has ten or more counts. Sequence at one end of the junction differs from germline and may be a read error. The CDR3 end is not reached by the read, which stops 3 residues before it; the germline J gene fills it in. The chain couples TRBV4-2 to TRBJ2-7; D is ambiguous. This CDR3 is 12 amino acids long. From germline, CDR1 is LGHNA and CDR2 YNFKEQ. Here the CDR3 reads CASSQSLGEQYF. The CDR3 bases that were read are TGCGCCAGCAGCCAAAGCCTCGGCGAG.

This clone was seen at least ten times. The CDR3 goes on 3 residues after the read ends, and that part is filled in from the germline J gene. J is TRBJ1-1 and V is TRBV2, with 9 bases identical to TRBD1. CDR3 length: 15 amino acids. V trimming: 9 bases; J trimming: 0 bases; junction bases outside the gene matches: 8. CDR1 and CDR2 from the germline V gene are SNHLY and FYNNEI. Partial CDR3 DNA: TGTGCCAGATCACACCGGGACAGGGTGAACACTGAA. This encodes CARSHRDRVNTE. The full CDR3 is CARSHRDRVNTEAFF.

This clone was seen at least ten times. The sequenced CDR3 bases are TGTGCCAGTTACCCCGGGACTAGGAGCAATCAGCCC. Translating gives CASYPGTRSNQP. The entire CDR3 is CASYPGTRSNQPQHF. The chain recombines TRBV19 with TRBJ1-5; possible D gene TRBD1, 5 bases. The read stops 3 residues short of the end of the CDR3; the missing end is completed from the germline J gene. The CDR3 is 15 residues long. Trimming removed 8 bases from V and 1 base from J, with 15 bases in between. The germline V gene encodes CDR1 LNHDA and CDR2 SQIVND (reference sequence).

In its sample, this clone was seen many times. The read comes to an end 3 residues before the CDR3 does, leaving the germline J gene to fill in the end. The V gene is TRBV19, the J gene TRBJ2-7; TRBD2 matches at 8 bases. V dropped 2 bases and J dropped 5; count of bases not matched to a gene: 8. CDR1 and CDR2 from the germline V gene are LNHDA and SQIVND (reference sequence). There are 15 residues in the CDR3. CDR3: CASSIMVAGTDEQYF. CDR3 DNA, as far as it was read: TGTGCCAGTAGTATAATGGTAGCGGGGACCGACGAG.

There are many counts of this clone. The read falls 3 residues short of the CDR3 end, and the missing part is taken from the germline J gene. This chain joins TRBV7-2 and TRBJ1-1; TRBD1 aligns across 12 bases. CDR3 length: 14 residues. From germline, CDR1 is SGHTA and CDR2 FQGNSA. The sequenced part of the CDR3 DNA is TGTGCCAGCAGCTCGGGGACAGGGGGCGGTTGG. This translates into CASSSGTGGGW. The CDR3 as a whole reads CASSSGTGGGWAFF.

Ten or more counts support this clone. The read ends 3 residues shy of where the CDR3 ends; the end is completed using the germline J gene. The chain recombines TRBV5-1 with TRBJ2-5, with 8 nucleotides matching TRBD1. The CDR3 spans 15 residues. V lost 3 bases and J lost 5; bases outside the gene matches: 9. Per germline, CDR1 SGHRS and CDR2 YFSETQ. The CDR3 here is CASSWEDRVHETQYF. The sequenced CDR3 bases are TGCGCCAGCAGCTGGGAGGACAGGGTACACGAGACC.

This clone was counted many times. The observed sequence ends 3 residues before the CDR3 terminus, with the missing tail filled in from the germline J gene. V gene TRBV20-1 combines with J gene TRBJ2-1; D is perhaps TRBD2 (5 bases). CDR3 size: 15 residues. In germline, CDR1 is DFQATT, CDR2 SNEGSKA (reference sequence). V lost 2 bases and J lost 6, with 17 bases in between. The sequenced CDR3 bases are TGCAGTGCTAGACTTCCGGGCGACCGGGGCAATGAG. This encodes CSARLPGDRGNE. In full, the CDR3 reads CSARLPGDRGNEQFF.

This clone was counted ten times or more. Coverage ceases 3 residues before the CDR3 finishes, and the germline J gene fills in the end. The chain couples TRBV20-1 to TRBJ1-1; D ambiguous. Germline assignment: CDR1 DFQATT and CDR2 SNEGSKA (reference sequence). The CDR3 covers 13 residues. Partial CDR3 DNA: TGCAGTGCTAGAAGGGTCATCTTAAGCGGA. Protein product: CSARRVILSG. The entire CDR3 reads CSARRVILSGAFF.

This clone was picked up many times. The read falls 3 residues short of the CDR3 end, and the missing part is taken from the germline J gene. This chain joins TRBV11-2 and TRBJ2-7, with D hard to call. Germline V gene data show CDR1 as SGHAT and CDR2 as FQNNGV. Trimming removed 0 bases from V and 3 bases from J, with 6 bases in between. CDR3 length: 13 residues. The CDR3 DNA, read in part, is TGTGCCAGCAGCTTAGATGAGGTCTACGAG. This translates into CASSLDEVYE. The full CDR3 is CASSLDEVYEQYF.

This clone occurred many times. The sequence runs out 3 residues before the end of the CDR3; the remainder is reconstructed from the germline J gene. The V gene is TRBV30, the J gene TRBJ2-3, with 10 bases lining up with TRBD1. The germline gives CDR1 GTSNPN, CDR2 SVGIG (reference sequence). Trimming removed 3 bases from V and 5 bases from J; junction bases left unmatched: 11. There are 16 residues in the CDR3. CDR3 in amino acids: CAWSPRDRGNVDTQYF. CDR3 DNA (partial): TGTGCCTGGAGCCCTCGGGACAGGGGAAATGTAGATACG. Full variable domain (outside the CDR3, taken from reference TRBV30 and TRBJ2-3): SQTIHQWPATLVQPVGSPLSLECTVEGTSNPNLYWYRQAAGRGLQLLFYSVGIGQISSEVPQNLSASRPQDRQFILSSKKLLLSDSGFYLCAWSPRDRGNVDTQYFGPGTRLTVL.

In its sample, this clone was seen many times. Read data end 3 residues before the CDR3 end; the end is taken from the germline J gene. The chain links TRBV19 to TRBJ2-1, with a weak D call TRBD2 (6 bases). Germline CDR1 reads LNHDA; CDR2 reads SQIVND (reference sequence). This CDR3 comprises 16 residues. Deletions cut 1 base from V and 3 bases from J, with 13 bases between. CDR3: CASSIGGESNYNEQFF. Partial CDR3 DNA: TGTGCCAGTAGTATAGGCGGGGAGTCAAACTACAATGAG.